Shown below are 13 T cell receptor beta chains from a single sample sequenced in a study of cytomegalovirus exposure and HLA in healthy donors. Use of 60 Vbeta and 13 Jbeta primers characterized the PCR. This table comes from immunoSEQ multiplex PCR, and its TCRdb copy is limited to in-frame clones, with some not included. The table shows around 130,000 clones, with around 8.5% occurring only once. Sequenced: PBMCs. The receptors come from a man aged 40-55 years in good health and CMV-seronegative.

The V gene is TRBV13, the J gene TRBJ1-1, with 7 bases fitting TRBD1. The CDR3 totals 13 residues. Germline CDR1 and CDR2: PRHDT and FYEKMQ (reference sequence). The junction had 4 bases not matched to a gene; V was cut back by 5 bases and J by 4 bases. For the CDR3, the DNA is TGTGCCAGCAGCCCCGACAGGGCCACTGAAGCTTTCTTT. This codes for CASSPDRATEAFF.

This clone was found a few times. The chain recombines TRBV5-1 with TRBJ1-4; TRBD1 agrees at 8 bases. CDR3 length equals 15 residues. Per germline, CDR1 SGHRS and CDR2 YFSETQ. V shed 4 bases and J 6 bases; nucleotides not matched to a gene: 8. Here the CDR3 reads CASSRTGTGDEKLFF. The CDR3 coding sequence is TGCGCCAGCAGCCGTACCGGGACAGGCGATGAAAAACTGTTTTTT.

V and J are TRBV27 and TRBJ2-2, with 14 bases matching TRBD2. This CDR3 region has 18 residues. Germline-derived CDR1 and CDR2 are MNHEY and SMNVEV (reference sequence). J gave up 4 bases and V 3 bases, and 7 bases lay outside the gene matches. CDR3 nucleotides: TGTGCCAGCAGTTTGTCCGGACTAGCGGGGGGTCCCACCGGGGAGCTGTTTTTT. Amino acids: CASSLSGLAGGPTGELFF.

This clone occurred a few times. As DNA, the CDR3 is TGTGCCAGCAGTGAAGTAGGAGCCATATATTTT. Amino acid sequence: CASSEVGAIYF. J is TRBJ1-3 and V is TRBV2; D is unclear. CDR1 SNHLY and CDR2 FYNNEI come from the germline V gene. The ends were cut back, 1 base at V and 11 bases at J, with 6 bases in the middle. The CDR3 has 11 residues.

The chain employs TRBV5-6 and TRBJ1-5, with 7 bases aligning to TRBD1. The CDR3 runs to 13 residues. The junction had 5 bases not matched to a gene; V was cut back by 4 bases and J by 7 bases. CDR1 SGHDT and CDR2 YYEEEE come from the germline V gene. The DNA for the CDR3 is TGTGCCAGCAGCGTGACAGGGCGGCAGCCCCAGCATTTT. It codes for CASSVTGRQPQHF.

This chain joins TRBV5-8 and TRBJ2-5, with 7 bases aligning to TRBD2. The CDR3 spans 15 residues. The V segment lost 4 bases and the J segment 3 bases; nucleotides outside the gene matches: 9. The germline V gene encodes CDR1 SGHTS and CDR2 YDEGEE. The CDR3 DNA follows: TGTGCCAGCAGCCGGGGGGACCAGAGGAAAGAGACCCAGTACTTC. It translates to CASSRGDQRKETQYF.

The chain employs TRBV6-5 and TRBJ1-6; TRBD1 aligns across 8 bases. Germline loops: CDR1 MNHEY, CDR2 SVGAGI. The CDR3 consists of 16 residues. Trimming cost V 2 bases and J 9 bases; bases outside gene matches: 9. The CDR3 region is CASSYTPNRGASPLHF. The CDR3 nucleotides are TGTGCCAGCAGTTACACCCCTAACAGGGGGGCTTCACCCCTCCACTTT.

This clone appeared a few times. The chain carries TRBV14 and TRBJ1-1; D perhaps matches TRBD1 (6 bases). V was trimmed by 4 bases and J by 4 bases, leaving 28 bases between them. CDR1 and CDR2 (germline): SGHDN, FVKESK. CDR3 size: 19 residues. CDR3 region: CASSPQGTSQGLLGTEAFF. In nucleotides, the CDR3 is TGTGCCAGCAGCCCTCAAGGTACAAGCCAGGGGCTTTTGGGCACTGAAGCTTTCTTT.

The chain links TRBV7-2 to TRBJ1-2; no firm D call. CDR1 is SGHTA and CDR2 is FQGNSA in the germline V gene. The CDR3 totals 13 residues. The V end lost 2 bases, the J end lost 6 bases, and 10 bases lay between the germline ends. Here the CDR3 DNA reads TGTGCCAGCAGCTTACGGGGATGGGATGGCTACACCTTC. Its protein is CASSLRGWDGYTF. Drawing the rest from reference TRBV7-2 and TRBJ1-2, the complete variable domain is GAGVSQSPSNKVTEKGKDVELRCDPISGHTALYWYRQSLGQGLEFLIYFQGNSAPDKSGLPSDRFSAERTGGSVSTLTIQRTQQEDSAVYLCASSLRGWDGYTFGSGTRLTVV.

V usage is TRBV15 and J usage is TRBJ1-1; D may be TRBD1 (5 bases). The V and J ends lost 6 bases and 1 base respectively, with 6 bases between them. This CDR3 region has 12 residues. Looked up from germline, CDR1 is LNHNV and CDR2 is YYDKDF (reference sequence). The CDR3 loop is CATRGQNTEAFF. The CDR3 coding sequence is TGTGCCACCAGAGGACAGAACACTGAAGCTTTCTTT.

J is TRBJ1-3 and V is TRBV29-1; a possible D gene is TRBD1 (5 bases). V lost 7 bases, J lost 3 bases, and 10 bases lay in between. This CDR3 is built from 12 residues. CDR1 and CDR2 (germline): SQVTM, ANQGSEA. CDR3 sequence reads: CSAGGSGNTIYF. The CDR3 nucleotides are TGCAGCGCTGGGGGGAGTGGAAACACCATATATTTT.

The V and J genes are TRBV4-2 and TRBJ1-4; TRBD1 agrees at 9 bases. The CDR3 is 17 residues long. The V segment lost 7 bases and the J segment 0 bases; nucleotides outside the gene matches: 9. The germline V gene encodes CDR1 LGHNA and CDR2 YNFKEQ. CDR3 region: CASIPGQGSATNEKLFF. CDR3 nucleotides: TGTGCCAGCATCCCGGGACAGGGATCTGCAACTAATGAAAAACTGTTTTTT.

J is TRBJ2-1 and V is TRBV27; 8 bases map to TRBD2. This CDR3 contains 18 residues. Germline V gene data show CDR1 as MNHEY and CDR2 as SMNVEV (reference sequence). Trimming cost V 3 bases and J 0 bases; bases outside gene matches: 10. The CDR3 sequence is CASSLSSGGSSSYNEQFF. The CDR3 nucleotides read TGTGCCAGCAGTTTGTCCAGCGGGGGCTCTAGCTCCTACAATGAGCAGTTCTTC.